The rows below give T cell receptor beta chains drawn from one sample of a study of blood T cell repertoires in COVID-19. TCRdb's table, derived via immunoSEQ multiplex PCR, lists solely in-frame clones and lacks some. This sample has fewer than 350,000 clones, with around nine tenths found just once. The specimen was peripheral blood. These receptors were obtained from a man aged 40-49 years with active or convalescent COVID-19. Both conserved end residues are part of each CDR3. The D gene is left open where the match is weak. For some rows the clone size is stated as once, few or many, or as a class when expanded; others skip it.

CDR3 DNA: TGTGCCATCAGTGAAGAGCTGGGAAACACCATATATTTT; CDR3 protein: CAISEELGNTIYF; CDR3 length: 13; J gene: TRBJ1-3; V gene: TRBV10-3; clone size: -; D gene: -
CDR3 DNA: TGTGCCAGCAGACCGACAGCCCGCACAGATACGCAGTATTTT; CDR3 protein: CASRPTARTDTQYF; CDR3 length: 14; J gene: TRBJ2-3; V gene: TRBV27; clone size: -; D gene: -
CDR3 DNA: TGTGCCAGTAGTGGGACATTAGGGCAGCCCCAGCATTTT; CDR3 protein: CASSGTLGQPQHF; CDR3 length: 13; J gene: TRBJ1-5; V gene: TRBV19; clone size: few; D gene: -
CDR3 DNA: TGTGCCAGCAGTACAGGGCGAGGAGCTTTCTTT; CDR3 protein: CASSTGRGAFF; CDR3 length: 11; J gene: TRBJ1-1; V gene: TRBV12-3/TRBV12-4; clone size: -; D gene: -
CDR3 DNA: TGTGCCAGCAGAGAAAGGACAGCAACTAATGAAAAACTGTTTTTT; CDR3 protein: CASRERTATNEKLFF; CDR3 length: 15; J gene: TRBJ1-4; V gene: TRBV2; clone size: -; D gene: -
CDR3 DNA: TGTGCCTGGGACGGGGGAGGGGAAAAACTGTTTTTT; CDR3 protein: CAWDGGGEKLFF; CDR3 length: 12; J gene: TRBJ1-4; V gene: TRBV30; clone size: -; D gene: -
CDR3 DNA: TGCGCCAGCAGCTCCACGACACCCGTAGCCAAAAACATTCAGTACTTC; CDR3 protein: CASSSTTPVAKNIQYF; CDR3 length: 16; J gene: TRBJ2-4; V gene: TRBV5-1; clone size: -; D gene: -
CDR3 DNA: TGTGCCAGCAGCCCCAGGGAGGGAATACAAGAGACCCAGTACTTC; CDR3 protein: CASSPREGIQETQYF; CDR3 length: 15; J gene: TRBJ2-5; V gene: TRBV27; clone size: -; D gene: TRBD2
CDR3 DNA: TGTGCCAGCAGCGATAACAGGGGTTCCAACGAGCAGTACTTC; CDR3 protein: CASSDNRGSNEQYF; CDR3 length: 14; J gene: TRBJ2-7; V gene: TRBV7-9; clone size: -; D gene: TRBD1
CDR3 DNA: TGTGCCAGTAGTACCGGGAATTCACCCCTCCACTTT; CDR3 protein: CASSTGNSPLHF; CDR3 length: 12; J gene: TRBJ1-6; V gene: TRBV19; clone size: -; D gene: -
CDR3 DNA: TGCGCCAGCACCTACACAACAGGGGCGGCTTTCTTT; CDR3 protein: CASTYTTGAAFF; CDR3 length: 12; J gene: TRBJ1-1; V gene: TRBV5-1; clone size: -; D gene: TRBD1
CDR3 DNA: TGTGCCAGTAGGAGGATAGGAGAGACCCAGTACTTC; CDR3 protein: CASRRIGETQYF; CDR3 length: 12; J gene: TRBJ2-5; V gene: TRBV19; clone size: -; D gene: -
CDR3 DNA: TGTGCCAGCAGCCCGGGACTAGCGGGAGGAAGAGGAGCCTACGAGCAGTACTTC; CDR3 protein: CASSPGLAGGRGAYEQYF; CDR3 length: 18; J gene: TRBJ2-7; V gene: TRBV3-1/TRBV3-2; clone size: -; D gene: TRBD2
CDR3 DNA: TGTGCCAGCAGTTCCTTCAATTCACCCCTCCACTTT; CDR3 protein: CASSSFNSPLHF; CDR3 length: 12; J gene: TRBJ1-6; V gene: TRBV2; clone size: -; D gene: -
CDR3 DNA: TGTGCCAGTACCATAGGGGGCAGCCTGGCCTATGGCTACACCTTC; CDR3 protein: CASTIGGSLAYGYTF; CDR3 length: 15; J gene: TRBJ1-2; V gene: TRBV19; clone size: -; D gene: TRBD1
CDR3 DNA: TGTGCCAGCAGTGGACTAGCCAATGAGCAGTTCTTC; CDR3 protein: CASSGLANEQFF; CDR3 length: 12; J gene: TRBJ2-1; V gene: TRBV6-2/TRBV6-3; clone size: -; D gene: TRBD2
CDR3 DNA: TGTGCCAGCAGTACATTAGCTACAGGGGTTAATCAGCCCCAGCATTTT; CDR3 protein: CASSTLATGVNQPQHF; CDR3 length: 16; J gene: TRBJ1-5; V gene: TRBV28; clone size: once; D gene: TRBD1
CDR3 DNA: TGTGCCACCGCCCCCCGGTACGAGCAGTACTTC; CDR3 protein: CATAPRYEQYF; CDR3 length: 11; J gene: TRBJ2-7; V gene: TRBV28; clone size: -; D gene: -
CDR3 DNA: TGTGCCAGCAGCCAAACAGGGGGTCCTAATGAAAAACTGTTTTTT; CDR3 protein: CASSQTGGPNEKLFF; CDR3 length: 15; J gene: TRBJ1-4; V gene: TRBV11-3; clone size: -; D gene: TRBD1
CDR3 DNA: TGTGCCAGCAGCGCCCCTTCTAGCGGGTCCCCCAATGAGCAGTTCTTC; CDR3 protein: CASSAPSSGSPNEQFF; CDR3 length: 16; J gene: TRBJ2-1; V gene: TRBV9; clone size: -; D gene: TRBD2
CDR3 DNA: TGTGCCAGCAGTTCGCTAGTCCCCGGGTTCGAAGCTTTCTTT; CDR3 protein: CASSSLVPGFEAFF; CDR3 length: 14; J gene: TRBJ1-1; V gene: TRBV28; clone size: -; D gene: -
CDR3 DNA: TGTGCCAGCGCGGGACAGGAGAACACCGGGGAGCTGTTTTTT; CDR3 protein: CASAGQENTGELFF; CDR3 length: 14; J gene: TRBJ2-2; V gene: TRBV5-4; clone size: -; D gene: TRBD1
CDR3 DNA: TGTGCCAGTAGTGTCGGCGGATCGAACACCGGGGAGCTGTTTTTT; CDR3 protein: CASSVGGSNTGELFF; CDR3 length: 15; J gene: TRBJ2-2; V gene: TRBV19; clone size: -; D gene: -
CDR3 DNA: TGTGCCAGCGGGACAGGTGAAGCTTTCTTT; CDR3 protein: CASGTGEAFF; CDR3 length: 10; J gene: TRBJ1-1; V gene: TRBV25-1; clone size: few; D gene: TRBD1
CDR3 DNA: TGTGCCAGCAGCCCACGTAAGGGGGAGAACACCGGGGAGCTGTTTTTT; CDR3 protein: CASSPRKGENTGELFF; CDR3 length: 16; J gene: TRBJ2-2; V gene: TRBV7-3; clone size: -; D gene: -
CDR3 DNA: TGTGCCAGCTCACCCCGGACAGGAAGAGACACCGGGGAGCTGTTTTTT; CDR3 protein: CASSPRTGRDTGELFF; CDR3 length: 16; J gene: TRBJ2-2; V gene: TRBV18; clone size: few; D gene: TRBD1
CDR3 DNA: TGTGCCAGCAGCCAAGATTCCAGCGGGATGTCCTACGAGCAGTACTTC; CDR3 protein: CASSQDSSGMSYEQYF; CDR3 length: 16; J gene: TRBJ2-7; V gene: TRBV3-1/TRBV3-2; clone size: -; D gene: TRBD2
CDR3 DNA: TGTGCCAGCAGCGTAGGAGTCACCCCAGGATCCGAAGCTTTCTTT; CDR3 protein: CASSVGVTPGSEAFF; CDR3 length: 15; J gene: TRBJ1-1; V gene: TRBV9; clone size: -; D gene: -
CDR3 DNA: TGTGCCAGCTCACCTCAGCTGGGAGAGGGCAATGAGCAGTTCTTC; CDR3 protein: CASSPQLGEGNEQFF; CDR3 length: 15; J gene: TRBJ2-1; V gene: TRBV18; clone size: -; D gene: -
CDR3 DNA: TGCGCCAGCTGGACAGTCCGTGGGGTGGGCTACGAGCAGTACTTC; CDR3 protein: CASWTVRGVGYEQYF; CDR3 length: 15; J gene: TRBJ2-7; V gene: TRBV10-2; clone size: once; D gene: -
CDR3 DNA: TGTGCCAGCAGCGCCCGGGACAGACTCACAGATACGCAGTATTTT; CDR3 protein: CASSARDRLTDTQYF; CDR3 length: 15; J gene: TRBJ2-3; V gene: TRBV9; clone size: -; D gene: TRBD1
CDR3 DNA: TGTGCCAGCAGGAGCACCGGGACACGGAATGAAAAACTGTTTTTT; CDR3 protein: CASRSTGTRNEKLFF; CDR3 length: 15; J gene: TRBJ1-4; V gene: TRBV28; clone size: -; D gene: -
CDR3 DNA: TGTGCCAGCAGCTTCGGACAGGGGGATTACAATGAGCAGTTCTTC; CDR3 protein: CASSFGQGDYNEQFF; CDR3 length: 15; J gene: TRBJ2-1; V gene: TRBV7-9; clone size: many; D gene: TRBD1
CDR3 DNA: TGTGCCAGCAGTGAGGGGCTAGCGGGAGTTGAAGAGCAGTTCTTC; CDR3 protein: CASSEGLAGVEEQFF; CDR3 length: 15; J gene: TRBJ2-1; V gene: TRBV6-1; clone size: -; D gene: TRBD2
CDR3 DNA: TGTGCCAGTAGTATAGATTGGGGCCAGCCCCAGCATTTT; CDR3 protein: CASSIDWGQPQHF; CDR3 length: 13; J gene: TRBJ1-5; V gene: TRBV19; clone size: -; D gene: -
CDR3 DNA: TGCAGCGTTTCAAACTACAATGAGCAGTTCTTC; CDR3 protein: CSVSNYNEQFF; CDR3 length: 11; J gene: TRBJ2-1; V gene: TRBV29-1; clone size: -; D gene: -
CDR3 DNA: TGTGCCATCAGTGGCGGGACTAGCGGGAGAAAAGAGACCCAGTACTTC; CDR3 protein: CAISGGTSGRKETQYF; CDR3 length: 16; J gene: TRBJ2-5; V gene: TRBV10-3; clone size: -; D gene: TRBD2
CDR3 DNA: TGTGCCAGCAGCCTCCGGGGGGGGCCCCCTGGAAACACCATATATTTT; CDR3 protein: CASSLRGGPPGNTIYF; CDR3 length: 16; J gene: TRBJ1-3; V gene: TRBV2; clone size: -; D gene: -
CDR3 DNA: TGTGCCAGCAGCCTACAGGGAAACTATGGCTACACCTTC; CDR3 protein: CASSLQGNYGYTF; CDR3 length: 13; J gene: TRBJ1-2; V gene: TRBV11-1; clone size: -; D gene: -
CDR3 DNA: TGTGCCACCCAAACAGTTGGGACAGGGGTTTTGAACACTGAAGCTTTCTTT; CDR3 protein: CATQTVGTGVLNTEAFF; CDR3 length: 17; J gene: TRBJ1-1; V gene: TRBV19; clone size: -; D gene: TRBD1
CDR3 DNA: TGTGCCAGCTCACCACCGGGCACAAGCTCTGGAAACACCATATATTTT; CDR3 protein: CASSPPGTSSGNTIYF; CDR3 length: 16; J gene: TRBJ1-3; V gene: TRBV18; clone size: -; D gene: -
CDR3 DNA: TGTGCCACCAGCAGAGAAGTCGGTGGGCAGGGTTTGACGGAGCAGTACTTC; CDR3 protein: CATSREVGGQGLTEQYF; CDR3 length: 17; J gene: TRBJ2-7; V gene: TRBV15; clone size: -; D gene: -
CDR3 DNA: TGTGCCTGGAGGGGGAGAGGAACTAACTATGGCTACACCTTC; CDR3 protein: CAWRGRGTNYGYTF; CDR3 length: 14; J gene: TRBJ1-2; V gene: TRBV30; clone size: -; D gene: -
CDR3 DNA: TGTGCCAGCAGTTTATCTGGCTCCGGGGAGCTGTTTTTT; CDR3 protein: CASSLSGSGELFF; CDR3 length: 13; J gene: TRBJ2-2; V gene: TRBV27; clone size: once; D gene: -
CDR3 DNA: TGTGCCAGCAGCTCTAGGGCTACAGGATTCAACACTGAAGCTTTCTTT; CDR3 protein: CASSSRATGFNTEAFF; CDR3 length: 16; J gene: TRBJ1-1; V gene: TRBV11-2; clone size: -; D gene: -
CDR3 DNA: TGTGCCAGCAGCTTGGGATTTACGGGAGACTATGGCTACACCTTC; CDR3 protein: CASSLGFTGDYGYTF; CDR3 length: 15; J gene: TRBJ1-2; V gene: TRBV5-4; clone size: -; D gene: -
CDR3 DNA: TGTGCCACCAGTGACCACAGGGTCTACGAGCAGTACTTC; CDR3 protein: CATSDHRVYEQYF; CDR3 length: 13; J gene: TRBJ2-7; V gene: TRBV24-1; clone size: -; D gene: -
CDR3 DNA: TGTGCCAGTAGAGAGGGAGGCGAGCAGTACTTC; CDR3 protein: CASREGGEQYF; CDR3 length: 11; J gene: TRBJ2-7; V gene: TRBV19; clone size: -; D gene: -
CDR3 DNA: TGTGCCTGGAGTGTGTCTAGGTCAGGGCAGACCTATGGAAACACCATATATTTT; CDR3 protein: CAWSVSRSGQTYGNTIYF; CDR3 length: 18; J gene: TRBJ1-3; V gene: TRBV30; clone size: -; D gene: -
CDR3 DNA: TGTGCCATCAGTTTGCGGGATCTTAGGAACACTGAAGCTTTCTTT; CDR3 protein: CAISLRDLRNTEAFF; CDR3 length: 15; J gene: TRBJ1-1; V gene: TRBV10-3; clone size: once; D gene: -
CDR3 DNA: TGTGCCAGCGACTTAAACCCCGGGACAGGGAACGAGCAGTACTTC; CDR3 protein: CASDLNPGTGNEQYF; CDR3 length: 15; J gene: TRBJ2-7; V gene: TRBV6-6; clone size: -; D gene: TRBD1
CDR3 DNA: TGTGCCAGCAGTATCGTCAGGGGGAACACTGAAGCTTTCTTT; CDR3 protein: CASSIVRGNTEAFF; CDR3 length: 14; J gene: TRBJ1-1; V gene: TRBV6-5; clone size: -; D gene: -
CDR3 DNA: TGTGCCAGCAGTATTCCCGGGACAGGGGGTGGAGAGACCCAGTACTTC; CDR3 protein: CASSIPGTGGGETQYF; CDR3 length: 16; J gene: TRBJ2-5; V gene: TRBV7-9; clone size: -; D gene: TRBD1
CDR3 DNA: TGTGCCTGGAGTTCGTTAGGACAGGGGGCTAAAGAAAAACTGTTTTTT; CDR3 protein: CAWSSLGQGAKEKLFF; CDR3 length: 16; J gene: TRBJ1-4; V gene: TRBV30; clone size: -; D gene: TRBD1
CDR3 DNA: TGTGCCAGCAGTTACGAGGTCAGGGGCTACGAGCAGTACTTC; CDR3 protein: CASSYEVRGYEQYF; CDR3 length: 14; J gene: TRBJ2-7; V gene: TRBV6-6; clone size: -; D gene: -
CDR3 DNA: TGTGCCAGCAGTTTACAAGGGGCCCTAAATCAGCCCCAGCATTTT; CDR3 protein: CASSLQGALNQPQHF; CDR3 length: 15; J gene: TRBJ1-5; V gene: TRBV27; clone size: -; D gene: -
CDR3 DNA: TGTGCCAGCAGTCCGAGCGGGGGGGTTCAAGAGACCCAGTACTTC; CDR3 protein: CASSPSGGVQETQYF; CDR3 length: 15; J gene: TRBJ2-5; V gene: TRBV6-5; clone size: -; D gene: TRBD2
CDR3 DNA: TGTGCCAGCAGCGTCCGACAGGGTGGTACCGGGGAGCTGTTTTTT; CDR3 protein: CASSVRQGGTGELFF; CDR3 length: 15; J gene: TRBJ2-2; V gene: TRBV11-2; clone size: many; D gene: TRBD1
CDR3 DNA: TGTGCCAGTAGTAGATCAGGGACTCCAAAACAGCCCCAGCATTTT; CDR3 protein: CASSRSGTPKQPQHF; CDR3 length: 15; J gene: TRBJ1-5; V gene: TRBV19; clone size: -; D gene: -
CDR3 DNA: TGTGCCAGCTCACCAACCGGGACTTCTAATGAAAAACTGTTTTTT; CDR3 protein: CASSPTGTSNEKLFF; CDR3 length: 15; J gene: TRBJ1-4; V gene: TRBV18; clone size: few; D gene: -